This T cell receptor beta chain is from a study of blood T cell dynamics during melanoma immunotherapy. Overall study context: Patients with metastatic melanoma got pembrolizumab or nivolumab-ipilimumab as first-line care.

This sample's time point: pre-treatment baseline. Samples come from before therapy and from week 3 after the first blockade cycle. Apart from two fast progressors, RECIST 1.1 response was judged 12 weeks post-infusion. Study-level findings and limits: The study could not tell melanoma-specific clones from general immune activation.

Measured with immunoSEQ multiplex PCR; TCRdb has only the in-frame clones, and not every one. The sample consists of roughly 9,900 clones, 70% to 90% of them appearing once. About this clone itself: Its antigen is unknown.

The origin of this receptor is a human donor with melanoma. The input for sequencing was blood, taken from a patient treated with checkpoint blockade.

The DNA of the CDR3 is TGCGCCAGCAGCTTGGGGCAGGGGGAATCACCCCTCCACTTT. This sequence encodes CASSLGQGESPLHF. The chain recombines TRBV5-1 with TRBJ1-6, with 7 bases fitting TRBD1. The CDR3 runs to 14 residues. V was pared by 0 bases and J by 10 bases, with 4 bases of the junction left unmatched. The V gene's germline CDR1 is SGHRS and CDR2 YFSETQ.